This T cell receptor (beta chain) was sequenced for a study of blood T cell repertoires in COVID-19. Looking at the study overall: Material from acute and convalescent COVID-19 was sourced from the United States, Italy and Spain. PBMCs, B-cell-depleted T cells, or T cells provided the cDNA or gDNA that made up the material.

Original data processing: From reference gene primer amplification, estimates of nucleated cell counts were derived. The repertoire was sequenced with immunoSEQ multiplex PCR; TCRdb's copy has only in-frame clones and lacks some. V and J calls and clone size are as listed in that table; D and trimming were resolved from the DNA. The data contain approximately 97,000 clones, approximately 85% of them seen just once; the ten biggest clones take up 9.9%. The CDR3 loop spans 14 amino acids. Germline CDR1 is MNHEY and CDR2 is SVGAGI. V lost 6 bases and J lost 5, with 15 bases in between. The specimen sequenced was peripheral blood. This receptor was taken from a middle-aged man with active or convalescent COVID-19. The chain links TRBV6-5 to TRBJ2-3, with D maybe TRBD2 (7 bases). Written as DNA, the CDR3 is TGTGCCAGCAGCTACGAAGGGGGGGGAGATACGCAGTATTTT. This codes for CASSYEGGGDTQYF.